These 32 T cell receptor beta chains were all obtained from the same sample, sequenced in a study of T cells in Graves' hyperthyroidism and ophthalmopathy. TCR beta CDR3 sequences were amplified from RNA transcripts. The HTBI primer set was used in a first-round RT-PCR of the TCR CDR3. TCRdb fed the multiplex PCR reads into MiXCR, producing one record per CDR3 protein. The table includes about 700,000 distinct CDR3 sequences, 14% detected once. Input material: blood. These receptors originate from a woman between 18 and 29 years old with Graves' hyperthyroidism.

This clonotype was recorded many times. The chain combines TRBV11-2 with TRBJ1-1; possibly TRBD1 for D (5 bases). Germline CDR1 is SGHAT and CDR2 is FQNNGV. The CDR3 extends over 16 amino acids. V was clipped by 4 bases and J by 0 bases, with 15 bases between them. CDR3: CASSYRSGGMNTEAFF. CDR3 sequence (DNA): TGTGCCAGCAGCTACAGATCCGGGGGAATGAACACTGAAGCTTTCTTT.

This clonotype was recorded at least ten times. This chain joins TRBV12-3 or TRBV12-4 and TRBJ1-6; D is unresolved. The CDR3 spans 14 residues. The V end lost 6 bases, the J end lost 7 bases, and 13 bases lay between the germline ends. The CDR3 DNA follows: TGTGCCAGCAGCCGTATTTCCCAAAATTCACCCCTCCACTTT. Protein: CASSRISQNSPLHF.

The chain links TRBV11-2 to TRBJ2-5; the D gene is possibly TRBD2 (6 bases). The V gene's germline CDR1 is SGHAT and CDR2 FQNNGV. CDR3 size: 15 residues. V lost 1 base to trimming and J lost 10 bases, with 19 bases between them. CDR3 residues: CASSLGYSGGQVQYF. Here the CDR3 DNA reads TGTGCCAGCAGCTTAGGTTATAGCGGCGGTCAGGTCCAGTACTTC.

The J gene is TRBJ2-2, the V gene TRBV7-9; D might be TRBD1 (6 bases). The germline CDR1 and CDR2 sequences are SEHNR and FQNEAQ (reference sequence). Trimming cost V 5 bases and J 6 bases, with 22 bases left between them. CDR3 size: 17 residues. In DNA form, the CDR3 reads TGTGCCAGCAGCCCCGCACCGGGACAAGGAAATCCCGGGGAGCTGTTTTTT. Amino acids: CASSPAPGQGNPGELFF.

This chain uses TRBV10-2 with TRBJ2-1; D gene uncertain. The V and J ends lost 10 bases and 0 bases respectively, with 10 bases between them. The CDR3 runs to 13 residues. Germline CDR1 reads WSHSY; CDR2 reads SAAADI. The CDR3 region is CATLMGSYNEQFF. The CDR3 region has the DNA TGCGCCACTCTGATGGGCTCCTACAATGAGCAGTTCTTC.

The rearrangement links TRBV24-1 to TRBJ2-7; 10 bases map to TRBD1. Germline V gene sequence: CDR1 KGHDR, CDR2 SFDVKD. V dropped 9 bases and J dropped 2; count of bases not matched to a gene: 3. CDR3 length equals 13 residues. CDR3 loop: CATGQGDTYEQYF. In nucleotides, the CDR3 is TGTGCCACCGGACAGGGGGATACCTACGAGCAGTACTTC.

This clonotype showed up many times. CDR3 protein: CASSYSRRGNQPQHF. The CDR3 nucleotides read TGTGCCAGCAGTTACTCCCGACGGGGCAATCAGCCCCAGCATTTT. This chain connects TRBV6-2 or TRBV6-3 to TRBJ1-5; D is ambiguous. The CDR3 is made up of 15 amino acids. V lost 0 bases to trimming and J lost 2 bases, with 8 bases between them. Germline V gene sequence: CDR1 MNHEY, CDR2 SVGEGT.

This clonotype has ten or more counts. The chain couples TRBV5-1 to TRBJ1-1, with TRBD1 identical over 9 bases. CDR1 is SGHRS, CDR2 YFSETQ, per germline. This CDR3 has 14 amino acids. V was clipped by 4 bases and J by 7 bases; unmatched bases: 8. The CDR3 bases are TGCGCCAGCAGCGGGACGGGACAGGGAAGTGAAGCTTTCTTT. It codes for CASSGTGQGSEAFF. The whole variable domain, filled in from reference TRBV5-1 and TRBJ1-1, reads KAGVTQTPRYLIKTRGQQVTLSCSPISGHRSVSWYQQTPGQGLQFLFEYFSETQRNKGNFPGRFSGRQFSNSRSEMNVSTLELGDSALYLCASSGTGQGSEAFFGQGTRLTVV.

The chain uses TRBV6-1 and TRBJ1-4; D is ambiguous. This CDR3 has 13 residues. V lost 3 bases to trimming and J lost 8 bases, with 10 bases between them. From germline, CDR1 is MNHNS and CDR2 SASEGT. The CDR3 nucleotides read TGTGCCAGCAGTGACCAGCACGGAGAAAAACTGTTTTTT. Translation gives CASSDQHGEKLFF.

In this sample, this clonotype turned up many times. V is TRBV27 and J is TRBJ2-1, with 7 bases lining up with TRBD2. The CDR3 runs to 14 residues. V was pared by 5 bases and J by 3 bases, with 4 bases of the junction left unmatched. The V gene's germline CDR1 is MNHEY and CDR2 SMNVEV (reference sequence). In DNA form, the CDR3 reads TGTGCCAGCAGTGCGGGACTAAACTACAATGAGCAGTTCTTC. Translating it yields CASSAGLNYNEQFF.

The rearrangement uses TRBV7-9 and TRBJ1-1; D remains unclear. The length of the CDR3 is 14 residues. Trimming shortened V by 2 bases and J by 1 base, and 8 bases separated the two germline ends. Germline lookup yields CDR1 SEHNR and CDR2 FQNEAQ (reference sequence). CDR3 protein: CASSLKSGNTEAFF. CDR3 coding DNA: TGTGCCAGCAGCTTAAAAAGCGGGAACACTGAAGCTTTCTTT. Filled out from reference TRBV7-9 and TRBJ1-1, the complete variable domain reads DTGVSQNPRHKITKRGQNVTFRCDPISEHNRLYWYRQTLGQGPEFLTYFQNEAQLEKSRLLSDRFSAERPKGSFSTLEIQRTEQGDSAMYLCASSLKSGNTEAFFGQGTRLTVV.

There are many counts of this clonotype. This rearrangement joins TRBV20-1 to TRBJ2-7; 13 bases agree with TRBD2. Trimming cost V 6 bases and J 4 bases; bases outside gene matches: 6. This CDR3 is 14 amino acids long. The germline V gene has CDR1 DFQATT and CDR2 SNEGSKA (reference sequence). The CDR3 region is CSAPTGLAGYEQYF. CDR3 DNA sequence: TGCAGTGCGCCGACGGGACTAGCGGGATACGAGCAGTACTTC.

V is TRBV7-9 and J is TRBJ1-1, with TRBD1 identical over 8 bases. The CDR3 spans 15 residues. The germline V gene encodes CDR1 SEHNR and CDR2 FQNEAQ (reference sequence). V dropped 1 base and J dropped 10; count of bases not matched to a gene: 11. The DNA of the CDR3 is TGTGCCAGCAGCTTAGAGGGCAGGGGGCCAGTGGGAGCTTTCTTT. Amino acids: CASSLEGRGPVGAFF. The full variable domain, in which reference TRBV7-9 and TRBJ1-1 provide the parts outside the CDR3, is DTGVSQNPRHKITKRGQNVTFRCDPISEHNRLYWYRQTLGQGPEFLTYFQNEAQLEKSRLLSDRFSAERPKGSFSTLEIQRTEQGDSAMYLCASSLEGRGPVGAFFGQGTRLTVV.

This sequence joins TRBV7-8 and TRBJ2-3; D might be TRBD2 (6 bases). V lost 5 bases and J lost 1, with 16 bases in between. CDR3 length: 16 residues. Germline CDR1 is SGHVS and CDR2 is FQNEAQ. The DNA for the CDR3 is TGTGCCAGCAGCCGACTCGGGGCGGGACGCACAGATACGCAGTATTTT. This codes for CASSRLGAGRTDTQYF.

The chain employs TRBV7-9 and TRBJ2-7; TRBD1 aligns across 7 bases. The CDR3 contains 14 residues. The V segment lost 3 bases and the J segment 2 bases; nucleotides outside the gene matches: 4. CDR1 is SEHNR and CDR2 is FQNEAQ in the germline V gene (reference sequence). CDR3 amino acids: CASSFEGATYEQYF. The DNA for the CDR3 is TGTGCCAGCAGCTTCGAGGGGGCCACCTACGAGCAGTACTTC.

This clonotype appeared many times. The chain links TRBV25-1 to TRBJ2-3; TRBD2 matches at 7 bases. Trimming removed 4 bases from V and 0 bases from J; junction bases left unmatched: 4. The CDR3 consists of 15 residues. Germline V lookup: CDR1 MGHDK, CDR2 SYGVNS. Here the CDR3 DNA reads TGTGCCAGCAGTGGGCCTAGCGGTAGCACAGATACGCAGTATTTT. Amino acid sequence: CASSGPSGSTDTQYF.

In this sample, this clonotype turned up a few times. The chain couples TRBV28 to TRBJ1-5; no reliable D call. V was shortened by 4 bases and J by 8 bases, with 6 bases between the two germline ends. The germline CDR1 and CDR2 sequences are MDHEN and SYDVKM. CDR3 length: 11 residues. The chain's CDR3 is CASSSRKPQHF. The CDR3 coding sequence is TGTGCCAGCAGTTCGAGGAAGCCCCAGCATTTT. Combining the CDR3 with reference TRBV28 and TRBJ1-5 gives the whole variable domain DVKVTQSSRYLVKRTGEKVFLECVQDMDHENMFWYRQDPGLGLRLIYFSYDVKMKEKGDIPEGYSVSREKKERFSLILESASTNQTSMYLCASSSRKPQHFGDGTRLSIL.

This clonotype was detected a few times. The chain couples TRBV4-1 to TRBJ1-1; a weak D match, TRBD1 (6 bases). This CDR3 has 15 amino acids. Trimming took off 8 bases at V and 4 bases at J, with 20 bases between the two ends. The V gene's germline CDR1 is MGHRA and CDR2 YSYEKL. CDR3 sequence (DNA): TGCGCCAGCTACCCAATCTACAGGGCGGGCACTGAAGCTTTCTTT. It encodes CASYPIYRAGTEAFF.

This clonotype has only a few counts. The V gene is TRBV7-9, the J gene TRBJ2-3; D possibly corresponds to TRBD1 (6 bases). V lost 0 bases and J lost 9, with 16 bases in between. The CDR3 loop spans 15 amino acids. CDR1 and CDR2 from the germline V gene are SEHNR and FQNEAQ (reference sequence). CDR3 sequence (DNA): TGTGCCAGCAGCTTAGCTTCCGATTCTGGGGGCACGCAGTATTTT. Amino acid sequence: CASSLASDSGGTQYF.

There are many counts of this clonotype. The V call is TRBV29-1, the J call TRBJ1-1, with 8 bases that match TRBD1. CDR1 is SQVTM, CDR2 ANQGSEA, per germline. V lost 7 bases to trimming and J lost 6 bases; unmatched junction nucleotides: 4. This CDR3 is 11 amino acids long. The CDR3 sequence is CSGLQGAEAFF. CDR3 nucleotide sequence: TGCAGCGGTCTACAGGGGGCTGAAGCTTTCTTT.

V is TRBV29-1 and J is TRBJ1-1; D gene unclear. The V and J ends lost 8 bases and 1 base respectively, with 8 bases between them. From germline, CDR1 is SQVTM and CDR2 ANQGSEA. This CDR3 has 11 amino acids. The CDR3 coding sequence is TGCAGCCATACAGAGAACACTGAAGCTTTCTTT. Translation gives CSHTENTEAFF.

The table lists this clonotype with a few counts. V is TRBV30 and J is TRBJ2-7, with 8 bases matching TRBD1. J gave up 5 bases and V 3 bases, and 6 bases lay outside the gene matches. Germline V gene lookup returns CDR1 GTSNPN and CDR2 SVGIG (reference sequence). This CDR3 region has 13 residues. This CDR3 is CAWRKQGVNEQYF. The CDR3 DNA is TGTGCCTGGAGGAAACAGGGGGTCAACGAGCAGTACTTC.

This clonotype was seen repeatedly, ten times or more. CDR3 in amino acids: CSVGGDTVYQETQYF. DNA of the CDR3: TGCAGCGTGGGGGGGGACACCGTGTACCAAGAGACCCAGTACTTC. V and J are TRBV29-1 and TRBJ2-5, with TRBD2 as a possible D gene (7 bases). Trimming cost V 6 bases and J 0 bases, with 17 bases left between them. This CDR3 has 15 residues. The germline V gene encodes CDR1 SQVTM and CDR2 ANQGSEA.

This clonotype showed up many times. This chain uses TRBV20-1 with TRBJ2-3; 13 nucleotides align to TRBD2. CDR3 length: 15 amino acids. Germline V lookup: CDR1 DFQATT, CDR2 SNEGSKA (reference sequence). The V and J ends lost 2 bases and 1 base, in that order; junction bases with no gene match: 0. In DNA, the CDR3 is TGCAGTGCTAGAACTAGCGGGAGGGGCACAGATACGCAGTATTTT. Translating gives CSARTSGRGTDTQYF.

There are a few counts of this clonotype. The gene calls are TRBV9 and TRBJ1-1; the match to TRBD1 covers 9 bases. The CDR3 contains 16 residues. Germline trimming cut 3 bases from V and 9 bases from J; bases unmatched to any gene: 15. CDR1 SGDLS and CDR2 YYNGEE come from the germline V gene. This CDR3 reads CASSGPGQGYLAQAFF. DNA of the CDR3: TGTGCCAGCAGCGGTCCGGGACAGGGATATCTAGCTCAAGCTTTCTTT.

This clonotype was counted only a few times. The chain uses TRBV20-1 and TRBJ2-7; TRBD2 matches at 7 bases. Germline assignment: CDR1 DFQATT and CDR2 SNEGSKA (reference sequence). With V trimmed by 1 base and J by 3 bases, 3 bases remained unmatched. This CDR3 has 13 amino acids. The CDR3 nucleotides read TGCAGTGCTAGAGTTCTAGCGGACTACGAGCAGTACTTC. Protein product: CSARVLADYEQYF.

This clonotype has ten or more counts. This chain uses TRBV7-2 with TRBJ2-5; weak D call: TRBD1 (5 bases). V was clipped by 7 bases and J by 4 bases, with 19 bases between them. Germline CDR1 reads SGHTA; CDR2 reads FQGNSA. The CDR3 loop spans 15 amino acids. The CDR3 spells CASNLSGWPTETQYF. CDR3 bases: TGTGCCAGCAACTTGTCAGGGTGGCCGACAGAGACCCAGTACTTC.

This clonotype appeared many times. The chain couples TRBV2 to TRBJ1-1; tentatively, D is TRBD1 (5 bases). The CDR3 runs to 13 residues. Deletions cut 7 bases from V and 3 bases from J, with 12 bases between. Germline V gives CDR1 SNHLY, CDR2 FYNNEI. CDR3 sequence reads: CASNLDSYTEAFF. The CDR3, as DNA: TGTGCCAGCAACCTCGACAGCTACACTGAAGCTTTCTTT.

This clonotype was seen many times. The chain uses TRBV2 and TRBJ2-3; 12 bases are shared with TRBD2. From germline, CDR1 is SNHLY and CDR2 FYNNEI. Unmatched junction bases numbered 7, after V lost 6 bases and J lost 3 bases. The CDR3 runs 16 residues. CDR3 sequence: CASRESSGRGTDTQYF. The CDR3 DNA sequence: TGTGCCAGCAGAGAATCTAGCGGGAGGGGTACAGATACGCAGTATTTT. The whole variable domain, filled in from reference TRBV2 and TRBJ2-3, reads EPEVTQTPSHQVTQMGQEVILRCVPISNHLYFYWYRQILGQKVEFLVSFYNNEISEKSEIFDDQFSVERPDGSNFTLKIRSTKLEDSAMYFCASRESSGRGTDTQYFGPGTRLTVL.

The J gene is TRBJ1-5, the V gene TRBV5-6; D gene ambiguous. The germline V gene has CDR1 SGHDT and CDR2 YYEEEE. The CDR3 runs 15 residues. V lost 4 bases and J 0 bases, leaving 11 bases between the germline ends. The CDR3 protein is CASSPSPYSNQPQHF. The CDR3 nucleotides read TGTGCCAGCAGCCCGTCCCCGTATAGCAATCAGCCCCAGCATTTT. The variable domain in full, completed from reference TRBV5-6 and TRBJ1-5, reads DAGVTQSPTHLIKTRGQQVTLRCSPKSGHDTVSWYQQALGQGPQFIFQYYEEEERQRGNFPDRFSGHQFPNYSSELNVNALLLGDSALYLCASSPSPYSNQPQHFGDGTRLSIL.

This chain links TRBV7-3 with TRBJ2-5; 8 bases agree with TRBD2. This CDR3 has 15 amino acids. The germline V gene has CDR1 SGHTA and CDR2 FQGTGA. The J segment lost 2 bases and the V segment lost 5 bases, leaving 7 bases of the junction unmatched. The CDR3 DNA follows: TGTGCCAGCAGCCCCATGGGACTAGAACAAGAGACCCAGTACTTC. As protein: CASSPMGLEQETQYF.

This clonotype was seen only a few times. The gene calls are TRBV6-5 and TRBJ1-4; D not resolved. The germline V gene encodes CDR1 MNHEY and CDR2 SVGAGI. Deletions cut 0 bases from V and 8 bases from J, with 13 bases between. The CDR3 length is 15 residues. CDR3 sequence reads: CASSYSSGSAEKLFF. The DNA of the CDR3 is TGTGCCAGCAGTTACTCATCCGGGAGTGCCGAAAAACTGTTTTTT.